This T cell receptor beta chain is drawn from a study of T cell repertoires in cytomegalovirus infection. Study summary: Through public TCR beta signatures, both CMV infection and matching HLA type were indicated.

TCRdb re-analysed the reads in MiXCR, keeping a single row per CDR3 protein. Of a few hundred thousand distinct CDR3 sequences listed, around 9.5% were seen once; the top ten hold 3.5% to 4.5%. This CDR3 spans 14 amino acids. Germline trimming cut 10 bases from V and 4 bases from J; bases unmatched to any gene: 12. Germline CDR1 and CDR2: LNHDA and SQIVND (reference sequence). The material sequenced was PBMCs. The chain uses TRBV19 and TRBJ1-2, with 7 positions matching TRBD1. The TCR originated in a human donor in good health (CMV status not recorded). Some clones in this sample may be carry-over from other donors' samples. CDR3 coding DNA: TGTGCCACCCAAACCCGGGACAGCCCCTATGGCTACACCTTC. This sequence encodes CATQTRDSPYGYTF.